These T cell receptor beta chains were read from a single sample in a study of blood T cell repertoires in COVID-19. The repertoire was sequenced with immunoSEQ multiplex PCR; TCRdb's copy has only in-frame clones and lacks some. The repertoire includes some 80,000 clones, around 80% of them detected once, and over 4.5% sits in the top ten. Material: peripheral blood. The source is a man in his 60s with active or convalescent COVID-19. Each CDR3 is given with its conserved first and last residue. A D gene is named only where the DNA matches it firmly. Size values are once, few and many counts, or a class for expanded clones, and some rows have none.

d_call,v_call,j_call,clone_size,cdr3_nt,cdr3_aa
TRBD1,TRBV6-5,TRBJ1-2,.,TGTGCCAGCAGTCACCTGTCGACAGGGGACTATGGCTACACCTTC,CASSHLSTGDYGYTF
TRBD2,TRBV4-2,TRBJ2-1,few,TGTGCCAGCAGCCAAGATCAGTGGGGGGGATCCTCCTACAATGAGCAGTTCTTC,CASSQDQWGGSSYNEQFF
.,TRBV7-2,TRBJ2-7,.,TGTGCCAGCAGCTCTCTAACCTACGAGCAGTACTTC,CASSSLTYEQYF
TRBD1,TRBV13,TRBJ1-2,.,TGTGCCAGCAGTCAGGGACAGGAGACGTTATATGGCTACACCTTC,CASSQGQETLYGYTF
TRBD2,TRBV3-1/TRBV3-2,TRBJ2-2,.,TGTGCCAGCAGGCGAAGGAGCGGGGGGGCTGGCACCGGGGAGCTGTTTTTT,CASRRRSGGAGTGELFF
.,TRBV2,TRBJ1-4,.,TGTGCCAGCAGTACACCTGCAACTAATGAAAAACTGTTTTTT,CASSTPATNEKLFF
.,TRBV5-1,TRBJ2-7,.,TGCGCCAGCAGTTCAGACAGGCCTCCGTTCGGCGAGCAGTACTTC,CASSSDRPPFGEQYF
.,TRBV5-1,TRBJ2-7,.,TGCGCCAGCAGCCAGGGTGGCGGACCCTACGAGCAGTACTTC,CASSQGGGPYEQYF
TRBD2,TRBV2,TRBJ2-1,.,TGTGCCAGCAGTGAGCTGATGGTCGGGGGGGCCTCTTACAATGAGCAGTTCTTC,CASSELMVGGASYNEQFF
TRBD1,TRBV6-4,TRBJ2-1,.,TGTGCCAGCAGTGACTCCGGGACAGGGCTCGATGAGCAGTTCTTC,CASSDSGTGLDEQFF
.,TRBV19,TRBJ2-1,.,TGTGCCAGTAGTAAAGACAGGACCTACAATGAGCAGTTCTTC,CASSKDRTYNEQFF
.,TRBV9,TRBJ1-1,.,TGTGCCAGCAGCCCCGGTAATACTGAAGCTTTCTTT,CASSPGNTEAFF
.,TRBV6-6,TRBJ2-2,.,TGTGCCAGCAGTCCCGCCGGAGGGGCCGGGGAGCTGTTTTTT,CASSPAGGAGELFF
TRBD1,TRBV29-1,TRBJ2-7,.,TGCAGCGTTGGGGACAGGTTATACGAGCAGTACTTC,CSVGDRLYEQYF
TRBD2,TRBV12-3/TRBV12-4,TRBJ2-3,.,TGTGCCAGCAGACCTGCGGGGGTGGATACGCAGTATTTT,CASRPAGVDTQYF
.,TRBV9,TRBJ2-7,.,TGTGCCAGCAGCGTCGGGACATCACCCTACGAGCAGTACTTC,CASSVGTSPYEQYF
.,TRBV4-3,TRBJ2-2,.,TGCGCCAGCAGCGTGGCCCCGGGGACCGGGGAGCTGTTTTTT,CASSVAPGTGELFF
TRBD1,TRBV18,TRBJ2-5,.,TGTGCCAGCTCAGGACAGGAGCGAATGGAGACCCAGTACTTC,CASSGQERMETQYF
.,TRBV5-6,TRBJ2-5,.,TGTGCCAGCAGCTGGACACCTCTTACGGAGACCCAGTACTTC,CASSWTPLTETQYF
TRBD1,TRBV2,TRBJ1-4,once,TGTGCCAGCACAGGGGGCGCAGGTTTGGGTGAAAAACTGTTTTTT,CASTGGAGLGEKLFF
.,TRBV9,TRBJ1-4,.,TGTGCCAGCAGCCTCTGGGGGGGGGCTGCTAATGAAAAACTGTTTTTT,CASSLWGGAANEKLFF
.,TRBV24-1,TRBJ2-1,.,TGTGCCACCAGTGACCCCCTAGGGGACAATGAGCAGTTCTTC,CATSDPLGDNEQFF
TRBD2,TRBV18,TRBJ2-1,.,TGTGCCAGCTCACCCCGGACTAGCGGGGGGGCGGGTGAGCAGTTCTTC,CASSPRTSGGAGEQFF
TRBD2,TRBV7-9,TRBJ2-1,.,TGTGCCAGCAGCTTAGCGAACCGAGCGGGGGCCTACAATGAGCAGTTCTTC,CASSLANRAGAYNEQFF
TRBD1,TRBV14,TRBJ2-7,.,TGTGCCAGCAGCCAAGAGTCCAGGACAGGATCCTTCTTC,CASSQESRTGSFF
.,TRBV14,TRBJ1-5,.,TGTGCCAGCAGCCAGACCTCAAACAGGTTAAATAGCAATCAGCCCCAGCATTTT,CASSQTSNRLNSNQPQHF
TRBD1,TRBV6-5,TRBJ2-1,few,TGTGCCAGCAGTTACCCCGGGACAGGGGCCAACAATGAGCAGTTCTTC,CASSYPGTGANNEQFF